The 23 T cell receptor beta chains listed next were all sequenced from one sample in a study of spatial heterogeneity in lung cancer. Each CDR3 protein is one row after TCRdb ran MiXCR on the 5' RACE reads. The sample records almost 75,000 distinct CDR3 sequences, roughly 14% being singletons. As to time point: sample taken at primary tumor resection. Tumor, nontumor lung or frozen PBMC supplied whole RNA, sequenced without sorting. The material was PBMCs, obtained at surgery. These receptors all stem from a male donor with early-stage non-small cell lung cancer.

V gene TRBV12-3 or TRBV12-4 combines with J gene TRBJ1-5; no definite D call. The CDR3 loop spans 12 amino acids. Trimming stripped 3 bases from V and 7 bases from J, with 7 bases between. In DNA form, the CDR3 reads TGTGCCAGCAGTTTCTCTGAGCAGCCCCAGCATTTT. Amino acid sequence: CASSFSEQPQHF.

In its sample, this clonotype was seen a few times. The chain has TRBV12-3 or TRBV12-4 and TRBJ2-6; no firm D call. CDR3 length: 13 residues. The ends were cut back, 6 bases at V and 2 bases at J, with 5 bases in the middle. Here the CDR3 DNA reads TGTGCCAGCAGGAAAACTGGGGCCAACGTCCTGACTTTC. Protein product: CASRKTGANVLTF.

This clonotype occurred a few times. The chain has TRBV27 and TRBJ1-4; tentative D call: TRBD1 (6 bases). Deletions cut 5 bases from V and 4 bases from J, with 14 bases between. Germline loops: CDR1 MNHEY, CDR2 SMNVEV (reference sequence). The CDR3 is 15 residues long. CDR3 sequence (DNA): TGTGCCAGCAGTCCCTGGAGGGGGAATAATGAAAAACTGTTTTTT. Protein sequence: CASSPWRGNNEKLFF.

This clonotype was recorded many times. The chain recombines TRBV21-1 with TRBJ1-4; the table calls TRBD1, which could not be checked here. TRBV21-1 is termed a pseudogene. The CDR3 runs 15 residues. The CDR3 sequence: CASSKGTGTEEKLFF. In DNA, the CDR3 is TGTGCCAGCAGCAAAGGGACAGGGACAGAGGAAAAACTGTTTTTT.

This chain links TRBV6-5 with TRBJ2-3; 8 positions match TRBD2. The CDR3 covers 15 residues. Trimming removed 2 bases from V and 2 bases from J; junction bases left unmatched: 3. Germline-derived CDR1 and CDR2 are MNHEY and SVGAGI. CDR3 bases: TGTGCCAGCAGTTACGGAGCGGGGGCCACAGATACGCAGTATTTT. This codes for CASSYGAGATDTQYF.

The rearrangement uses TRBV6-5 and TRBJ2-2; perhaps TRBD2 as D (6 bases). The CDR3 totals 15 residues. From germline, CDR1 is MNHEY and CDR2 SVGAGI. The ends were cut back, 6 bases at V and 1 base at J, with 12 bases in the middle. The CDR3 nucleotides read TGTGCCAGCAGGCCGTCGGGGGTGAACACCGGGGAGCTGTTTTTT. Protein product: CASRPSGVNTGELFF.

In its sample, this clonotype was seen many times. The chain employs TRBV11-3 and TRBJ2-1; D tentatively fits TRBD1 or TRBD2 (5 bases each). The V gene's germline CDR1 is SGHNT and CDR2 YENEEA. V was cut by 3 bases and J by 5 bases, with 8 bases left in between. This CDR3 comprises 13 residues. The CDR3 bases are TGTGCCAGCAGCTTGGGACGGCACAATGAGCAGTTCTTC. This translates into CASSLGRHNEQFF.

This clonotype was detected ten times or more. This chain's CDR3 is CSARYGVGGSNTQYF. The CDR3, as DNA: TGCAGTGCTAGATATGGGGTCGGGGGAAGTAACACGCAGTATTTT. This chain uses TRBV20-1 with TRBJ2-3, with D tentatively TRBD2 (6 bases). Looked up from germline, CDR1 is DFQATT and CDR2 is SNEGSKA (reference sequence). V lost 2 bases, J lost 9 bases, and 21 bases lay in between. CDR3 size: 15 residues.

At least ten counts were recorded for this clonotype. The rearrangement joins TRBV21-1 to TRBJ1-5; the listed D gene, TRBD1, was not tested against the DNA. TRBV21-1 is a pseudogene locus. The CDR3 spans 14 residues. In DNA, the CDR3 is TGTGCCAGCAGTACGAGGGGCGTAAATCAGCCCCAGCATTTT. Protein product: CASSTRGVNQPQHF.

This clonotype was picked up a small number of times. V gene TRBV15 combines with J gene TRBJ2-7; 7 nucleotides line up with TRBD2. Germline V gene data show CDR1 as LNHNV and CDR2 as YYDKDF (reference sequence). V lost 3 bases to trimming and J lost 6 bases; unmatched junction nucleotides: 14. This CDR3 is built from 16 residues. CDR3 nucleotide sequence: TGTGCCACCAGCAGGGCAACGGGCCCGTGGGGGGGCGAGCAGTACTTC. This encodes CATSRATGPWGGEQYF.

The V gene is TRBV11-3, the J gene TRBJ2-2, with D unclear. The germline V gene has CDR1 SGHNT and CDR2 YENEEA. The germline V and J ends were trimmed by 3 bases and 7 bases, with 6 bases remaining between them. CDR3 length equals 12 residues. The CDR3 reads CASSFSNGELFF. Here the CDR3 DNA reads TGTGCCAGCAGCTTCTCCAACGGGGAGCTGTTTTTT.

The sample holds one count of this clonotype. The CDR3 ends on some other residue instead of the conserved phenylalanine or tryptophan, so this is likely a read error. CDR3 loop: CASSLGGSSYEQYS. The CDR3 DNA sequence: TGCGCCAGCAGCTTGGGCGGGAGCTCCTACGAGCAGTACTCC. This rearrangement joins TRBV5-1 to TRBJ2-7; the match to TRBD2 covers 7 bases. Losses at the gene ends were 0 bases for V and 0 bases for J; bases not matched to a gene: 0. Germline V gene data show CDR1 as SGHRS and CDR2 as YFSETQ. The CDR3 covers 14 residues.

This sequence joins TRBV9 and TRBJ2-5; 11 bases are a match to TRBD1. The V and J ends lost 1 base and 5 bases, in that order; junction bases with no gene match: 7. This CDR3 region has 16 residues. CDR1 and CDR2 (germline): SGDLS, YYNGEE. The CDR3 region is CASSVTGQGAEETQYF. CDR3 coding DNA: TGTGCCAGCAGCGTAACCGGACAGGGGGCTGAGGAGACCCAGTACTTC.

The rearrangement links TRBV29-1 to TRBJ1-2, with TRBD1 as a possible D gene (5 bases). Trimming removed 4 bases at V and 7 bases at J, with 10 bases between. Germline lookup yields CDR1 SQVTM and CDR2 ANQGSEA. The CDR3 length is 11 residues. For the CDR3, the DNA is TGCAGCGTTGTAGGGGATAGTGGCTACACCTTC. Residues: CSVVGDSGYTF. Drawing the rest from reference TRBV29-1 and TRBJ1-2, the complete variable domain is SAVISQKPSRDICQRGTSLTIQCQVDSQVTMMFWYRQQPGQSLTLIATANQGSEATYESGFVIDKFPISRPNLTFSTLTVSNMSPEDSSIYLCSVVGDSGYTFGSGTRLTVV.

This clonotype was seen ten or more times. The chain couples TRBV4-1 to TRBJ2-1, with 7 bases that match TRBD2. CDR3 size: 16 residues. Germline CDR1 and CDR2: MGHRA and YSYEKL. V trimming: 3 bases; J trimming: 5 bases; junction bases outside the gene matches: 10. CDR3 sequence (DNA): TGCGCCAGCAGCCAGTACTTAGCGGGCGTAAACAATGAGCAGTTCTTC. This encodes CASSQYLAGVNNEQFF.

This clonotype has a handful of counts. The rearrangement joins TRBV11-1 to TRBJ1-5; no definite D call. The CDR3 contains 13 residues. CDR1 and CDR2 from the germline V gene are SGHAT and FQDESV (reference sequence). V lost 1 base and J 6 bases, leaving 7 bases between the germline ends. CDR3 region: CASSLGTLQPQHF. CDR3 in DNA: TGTGCCAGCAGCTTAGGTACACTTCAGCCCCAGCATTTT.

This chain joins TRBV5-6 and TRBJ1-2; D call uncertain. Per the germline V gene, CDR1 is SGHDT and CDR2 is YYEEEE. This CDR3 has 12 amino acids. Trimming removed 7 bases from V and 5 bases from J, with 12 bases in between. CDR3 sequence: CASSLNRYGYTF. For the CDR3, the DNA is TGTGCCAGCTCCCTTAATCGGTATGGCTACACCTTC. The whole variable domain, remainder taken from reference TRBV5-6 and TRBJ1-2, is DAGVTQSPTHLIKTRGQQVTLRCSPKSGHDTVSWYQQALGQGPQFIFQYYEEEERQRGNFPDRFSGHQFPNYSSELNVNALLLGDSALYLCASSLNRYGYTFGSGTRLTVV.

V is TRBV7-9 and J is TRBJ1-2; TRBD1 aligns across 7 bases. The CDR3 sequence is 15 residues long. Germline V gene data show CDR1 as SEHNR and CDR2 as FQNEAQ (reference sequence). With 0 bases clipped from V and 8 bases from J, the junction kept 9 bases outside the gene matches. Here the CDR3 DNA reads TGTGCCAGCAGCTTAGCACAGGGGAGGTTAAAGGGCTACACCTTC. Protein product: CASSLAQGRLKGYTF.

This clonotype was seen a few times. The chain is built from TRBV7-3 and TRBJ2-3, with D perhaps TRBD2 (6 bases). V was pared by 2 bases and J by 6 bases, with 9 bases between. In germline, CDR1 is SGHTA, CDR2 FQGTGA. The CDR3 has 13 residues. This CDR3 is CASSLPGEDTQYF. DNA for the CDR3: TGTGCCAGCAGCTTACCGGGGGAGGATACGCAGTATTTT.

The rearrangement links TRBV20-1 to TRBJ2-3; D is unclear. Trimming removed 6 bases from V and 2 bases from J, with 3 bases in between. Germline loops: CDR1 DFQATT, CDR2 SNEGSKA (reference sequence). This CDR3 has 10 residues. The CDR3, as DNA: TGCAGTGCAACCACAGATACGCAGTATTTT. Translated, it gives CSATTDTQYF.

The rearrangement uses TRBV20-1 and TRBJ2-7, with a weak D call TRBD1 (6 bases). V shed 3 bases and J shed 4 bases, with 19 bases lying between them. Germline CDR1 is DFQATT and CDR2 is SNEGSKA (reference sequence). The CDR3 consists of 15 residues. Written as DNA, the CDR3 is TGCAGTGCTAGCCCCTATGGGGGCATAAATTACGAGCAGTACTTC. It specifies CSASPYGGINYEQYF.

This chain uses TRBV5-1 with TRBJ2-1; TRBD2 is a possible D gene (5 bases). Germline CDR1 is SGHRS and CDR2 is YFSETQ. With 0 bases removed from V and 2 bases from J, the gap between germline ends came to 18 bases. CDR3 length equals 18 residues. In DNA, the CDR3 is TGCGCCAGCAGCTTGGCCCTTGCCGCCACTAGGGCCTACAATGAGCAGTTCTTC. It is translated as CASSLALAATRAYNEQFF.

This clonotype was recorded a few times. This chain links TRBV29-1 with TRBJ1-2; D gene ambiguous. The CDR3 has 12 residues. Per the germline V gene, CDR1 is SQVTM and CDR2 is ANQGSEA. Trimming took 3 bases from V and 5 from J, leaving 10 bases between them. CDR3: CSVDSRPYGYTF. The CDR3 nucleotides read TGCAGCGTTGATTCGAGGCCGTATGGCTACACCTTC.